One sample yielded the 28 T cell receptor beta chains listed below, sequenced in a study of post-analysis software for immune sequencing data. Whole-study findings and limits: TRBV5-6, TRBV5-1 and TRBV20-1 belonged to a set of roughly five TRBV segments that were more frequent in patients than controls.

Their antigens remain unidentified. Unique-molecular-identifier-tagged TCR beta cDNA libraries were used. TCRdb analysed the PCR reads with MiXCR anew, one entry per CDR3 protein. This sample has some 890,000 distinct CDR3 sequences, with under 70% found just once. Sequenced sample: blood. Receptors were obtained from a girl between 5 and 17 years old with multiple sclerosis.

This CDR3 reads CASSRRPRTGPHENGYTF. The CDR3 region has the DNA TGTGCCAGCAGCCGGCGTCCGAGAACAGGCCCTCACGAGAATGGCTACACCTTC. The chain joins TRBV7-2 to TRBJ1-2; maybe TRBD1 (5 bases). CDR3 size: 18 residues. Looked up from germline, CDR1 is SGHTA and CDR2 is FQGNSA. V was shortened by 5 bases and J by 6 bases, with 28 bases between the two germline ends.

V and J are TRBV29-1 and TRBJ1-1, with D uncertain. The CDR3 is 11 residues long. Trimming shortened V by 5 bases and J by 2 bases, and 6 bases separated the two germline ends. Germline V CDR1 and CDR2: SQVTM, ANQGSEA. The CDR3: CSVRRNTEAFF. The CDR3 nucleotides are TGCAGCGTTAGGCGAAACACTGAAGCTTTCTTT.

This clonotype was seen a handful of times. This chain joins TRBV7-2 and TRBJ2-7; 11 positions agree with TRBD2. V lost 5 bases and J lost 1; bases outside the gene matches: 7. Germline assignment: CDR1 SGHTA and CDR2 FQGNSA. This CDR3 is built from 16 residues. CDR3 region: CASSRRLAGFSYEQYF. CDR3 bases: TGTGCCAGCAGCCGACGACTAGCGGGGTTTTCCTACGAGCAGTACTTC.

This sequence joins TRBV3-1 and TRBJ2-3; 10 bases align to TRBD2. Germline CDR1 and CDR2: LGHDT and YNNKEL (reference sequence). After removal of 3 bases from V and 2 bases from J, the junction contained 8 bases not matched to a gene. The CDR3 covers 17 residues. The CDR3 coding sequence is TGTGCCAGCAGCCAGAAACGGACTAGCGGAACCACAGATACGCAGTATTTT. It specifies CASSQKRTSGTTDTQYF.

The gene calls are TRBV25-1 and TRBJ1-5; D may be TRBD1 (5 bases). There are 14 residues in the CDR3. V was clipped by 5 bases and J by 4 bases, with 12 bases between them. Germline V lookup: CDR1 MGHDK, CDR2 SYGVNS. The CDR3 DNA reads as TGTGCCAGCAGTTTTGCGGGGACTAATCAGCCCCAGCATTTT. Translating gives CASSFAGTNQPQHF.

The genes are TRBV5-1 and TRBJ1-2; 9 bases map to TRBD1. Germline-derived CDR1 and CDR2 are SGHRS and YFSETQ. The CDR3 is 15 residues long. Unmatched junction bases numbered 3, after V lost 0 bases and J lost 3 bases. The CDR3 reads CASSLGDRADYGYTF. The CDR3 DNA follows: TGCGCCAGCAGCTTGGGGGACAGGGCGGACTATGGCTACACCTTC.

The chain couples TRBV12-3 or TRBV12-4 to TRBJ1-2; D is possibly TRBD1 (6 bases). The CDR3 extends over 12 amino acids. V lost 2 bases and J 6 bases, leaving 7 bases between the germline ends. The CDR3 region has the DNA TGTGCCAGCAGTTTAACAGGGCATGGCTACACCTTC. Translated: CASSLTGHGYTF.

This clonotype was seen repeatedly, ten times or more. V usage is TRBV25-1 and J usage is TRBJ1-2; D is undetermined. Trimming removed 4 bases from V and 0 bases from J, with 6 bases in between. Germline V gene lookup returns CDR1 MGHDK and CDR2 SYGVNS. The CDR3 runs 13 residues. CDR3 region: CASSAGTNYGYTF. The CDR3 nucleotides are TGTGCCAGCAGTGCTGGGACTAACTATGGCTACACCTTC.

In this sample, this clonotype turned up a few times. The genes are TRBV14 and TRBJ2-7; D unclear. This CDR3 has 16 amino acids. The V and J ends lost 1 base and 0 bases respectively, with 13 bases between them. Germline-derived CDR1 and CDR2 are SGHDN and FVKESK. The CDR3 here is CASSQVASKSSYEQYF. CDR3 sequence (DNA): TGTGCCAGCAGCCAAGTTGCCAGCAAAAGCTCCTACGAGCAGTACTTC.

J is TRBJ1-2 and V is TRBV6-5; no reliable D call. The CDR3 has 15 amino acids. Germline V gene lookup returns CDR1 MNHEY and CDR2 SVGAGI. The germline V and J ends were trimmed by 0 bases and 4 bases, with 12 bases remaining between them. CDR3 bases: TGTGCCAGCAGTTACTCGGCCAGACTGGGCTATGGCTACACCTTC. It codes for CASSYSARLGYGYTF.

The chain joins TRBV5-5 to TRBJ2-4; the match to TRBD1 covers 7 bases. Trimming removed 4 bases from V and 7 bases from J; junction bases left unmatched: 11. The CDR3 extends over 15 amino acids. Germline-derived CDR1 and CDR2 are SGHKS and YYEKEE (reference sequence). CDR3 residues: CASSPTGADGNIQYF. The CDR3 DNA sequence: TGTGCCAGCAGCCCCACAGGGGCCGACGGGAACATTCAGTACTTC.

This clonotype was counted between two and nine times. This chain uses TRBV5-1 with TRBJ2-7; 11 positions agree with TRBD1. This CDR3 has 15 amino acids. Germline V gene sequence: CDR1 SGHRS, CDR2 YFSETQ. The trim removed 3 bases at V and 3 bases at J, leaving 5 bases unmatched. This CDR3 reads CASSSTGTGGYEQYF. For the CDR3, the DNA is TGCGCCAGCAGCTCAACCGGGACAGGGGGCTACGAGCAGTACTTC. Using reference TRBV5-1 and TRBJ2-7 for the parts outside the CDR3, the full variable domain is KAGVTQTPRYLIKTRGQQVTLSCSPISGHRSVSWYQQTPGQGLQFLFEYFSETQRNKGNFPGRFSGRQFSNSRSEMNVSTLELGDSALYLCASSSTGTGGYEQYFGPGTRLTVT.

V is TRBV11-2 and J is TRBJ1-2; the D is unclear. The germline gives CDR1 SGHAT, CDR2 FQNNGV. This CDR3 region has 13 residues. V dropped 5 bases and J dropped 7 bases, with 14 bases sitting between them. For the CDR3, the DNA is TGTGCCAGCAGCCAATCAGGTTCGGTTGGCTACACCTTC. Encoded protein: CASSQSGSVGYTF.

The chain links TRBV20-1 to TRBJ2-3; 9 bases line up with TRBD2. CDR1 and CDR2 (germline): DFQATT, SNEGSKA (reference sequence). Germline trimming cut 4 bases from V and 0 bases from J; bases unmatched to any gene: 8. The CDR3 is 16 amino acids. CDR3 protein: CSATSLAGRSTDTQYF. In nucleotides, the CDR3 is TGCAGTGCTACCTCTCTAGCGGGGCGGAGCACAGATACGCAGTATTTT.

This sequence joins TRBV29-1 and TRBJ2-1; TRBD2 matches at 12 bases. V gave up 5 bases and J gave up 5 bases; unmatched junction bases: 7. This CDR3 spans 15 amino acids. The V gene's germline CDR1 is SQVTM and CDR2 ANQGSEA. The CDR3 loop is CSVHPGTSGHNEQFF. CDR3 DNA: TGCAGCGTTCATCCCGGGACTAGCGGGCACAATGAGCAGTTCTTC.

As regards this clonotype: Here the CDR3 omits its conserved ending phenylalanine or tryptophan, so a read error is the likely source. The chain joins TRBV7-6 to TRBJ2-6; 13 bases are shared with TRBD2. The CDR3 has 17 amino acids. The V and J ends lost 5 bases and 2 bases, in that order; junction bases with no gene match: 3. Germline V gene sequence: CDR1 SGHVS, CDR2 FNYEAQ. CDR3 sequence (DNA): TGTGCCAGCAGCCTCGGACTAGCGGGAGCTGGGGCCAACGTCCTGACTTGC. Its protein product is CASSLGLAGAGANVLTC.

This clonotype has more than one count but fewer than ten. The chain couples TRBV29-1 to TRBJ2-7; weak D call: TRBD2 (6 bases). The DNA end is a closer match to TRBJ2-5, so the J assignment may be wrong. Looked up from germline, CDR1 is SQVTM and CDR2 is ANQGSEA. CDR3 length: 13 amino acids. This CDR3 is CSVERGLSETQYF. The CDR3 nucleotides are TGCAGCGTTGAACGGGGGTTGAGTGAGACCCAGTACTTC.

The rearrangement joins TRBV5-1 to TRBJ2-5, with D unresolved. The CDR3 loop spans 17 amino acids. Germline-derived CDR1 and CDR2 are SGHRS and YFSETQ. Trimming stripped 0 bases from V and 1 base from J, with 16 bases between. The CDR3 protein is CASSLELSVGFQETQYF. The DNA of the CDR3 is TGCGCCAGCAGCTTGGAGTTGTCAGTAGGATTCCAAGAGACCCAGTACTTC.

Of note for this clonotype: Germline and junction disagree at one end, which may indicate a read error. This sequence joins TRBV5-1 and TRBJ2-5; D call uncertain. The CDR3 runs 12 residues. Germline values: CDR1 SGHRS, CDR2 YFSETQ. Here the CDR3 DNA reads TGCACCAGCAGCCCGACAAAAGAGACCCAGTACTTC. Translation gives CTSSPTKETQYF.

The rearrangement joins TRBV7-9 to TRBJ1-5; tentative D call: TRBD1 (6 bases). The CDR3 has 15 amino acids. The germline V and J ends were trimmed by 4 bases and 1 base, with 11 bases remaining between them. Germline-derived CDR1 and CDR2 are SEHNR and FQNEAQ (reference sequence). CDR3 sequence reads: CASSSVGGSNQPQHF. CDR3 in DNA: TGTGCCAGCAGCTCGGTGGGGGGCAGCAATCAGCCCCAGCATTTT.

In the case of this clonotype: One junction end does not reproduce the germline sequence, and a read error may be involved. The chain carries TRBV27 and TRBJ2-7; TRBD2 matches at 11 bases. Germline V lookup: CDR1 MNHEY, CDR2 SMNVEV (reference sequence). CDR3 length: 14 residues. As DNA, the CDR3 is TGTGCCAGTGGGGGACTAGCGGACTCCTACGAACAGTACTTC. This encodes CASGGLADSYEQYF.

This sequence joins TRBV19 and TRBJ2-1, with 7 positions matching TRBD2. The CDR3 is 15 amino acids. With 5 bases clipped from V and 11 bases from J, the junction kept 15 bases outside the gene matches. Germline CDR1 reads LNHDA; CDR2 reads SQIVND (reference sequence). In nucleotides, the CDR3 is TGTGCCAGTAGTGTGGCCGGGACTAACTCAATGAAGCAGTTCTTC. It yields the protein CASSVAGTNSMKQFF.

The V and J genes are TRBV15 and TRBJ2-5; TRBD1 or TRBD2 may be the D gene (7 bases each). This CDR3 comprises 14 residues. CDR1 is LNHNV and CDR2 is YYDKDF in the germline V gene (reference sequence). Deletions cut 0 bases from V and 10 bases from J, with 15 bases between. The CDR3 loop reads CATSRDMAGGDQYF. The CDR3 bases are TGTGCCACCAGCAGAGATATGGCAGGGGGGGACCAGTACTTC.

The CDR3 bases are TGCGCCAGCAGCACCGGACAGGGGGCGATTTCCTACGAGCAGTACTTC. Translating it yields CASSTGQGAISYEQYF. V gene TRBV5-1 combines with J gene TRBJ2-7; TRBD1 aligns across 11 bases. The trim removed 4 bases at V and 1 base at J, leaving 7 bases unmatched. Per germline, CDR1 SGHRS and CDR2 YFSETQ. The CDR3 consists of 16 residues.

The CDR3, as DNA: TGTGCCAGCAGCAACGGACTAGGACTAAATTCCTACGAGCAGTACTTC. Its protein is CASSNGLGLNSYEQYF. V and J are TRBV3-1 and TRBJ2-7; 7 positions match TRBD2. V was pared by 5 bases and J by 1 base, with 11 bases of the junction left unmatched. The CDR3 has 16 amino acids. Germline V gene sequence: CDR1 LGHDT, CDR2 YNNKEL (reference sequence).

The CDR3 DNA follows: TGCAGTGCTAGAGGTGTACGTACGCAGTATTTT. It codes for CSARGVRTQYF. The chain employs TRBV20-1 and TRBJ2-3; D gene unclear. CDR1 is DFQATT and CDR2 is SNEGSKA in the germline V gene (reference sequence). This CDR3 has 11 residues. The V end lost 1 base, the J end lost 8 bases, and 7 bases lay between the germline ends.

The chain combines TRBV7-9 with TRBJ2-3; TRBD1 agrees at 10 bases. Losses at the gene ends were 1 base for V and 2 bases for J; bases not matched to a gene: 3. This CDR3 has 16 amino acids. Germline assignment: CDR1 SEHNR and CDR2 FQNEAQ (reference sequence). CDR3 bases: TGTGCCAGCAGCTTAGAGGGGACAGGGGTCACAGATACGCAGTATTTT. It yields the protein CASSLEGTGVTDTQYF.

The genes are TRBV20-1 and TRBJ2-3; TRBD2 might be the D (6 bases). The germline gives CDR1 DFQATT, CDR2 SNEGSKA (reference sequence). The ends were cut back, 5 bases at V and 0 bases at J, with 21 bases in the middle. CDR3 length: 17 residues. CDR3 residues: CSAVGTRDSPSTDTQYF. Here the CDR3 DNA reads TGCAGTGCTGTAGGGACCCGGGACTCGCCTAGCACAGATACGCAGTATTTT.